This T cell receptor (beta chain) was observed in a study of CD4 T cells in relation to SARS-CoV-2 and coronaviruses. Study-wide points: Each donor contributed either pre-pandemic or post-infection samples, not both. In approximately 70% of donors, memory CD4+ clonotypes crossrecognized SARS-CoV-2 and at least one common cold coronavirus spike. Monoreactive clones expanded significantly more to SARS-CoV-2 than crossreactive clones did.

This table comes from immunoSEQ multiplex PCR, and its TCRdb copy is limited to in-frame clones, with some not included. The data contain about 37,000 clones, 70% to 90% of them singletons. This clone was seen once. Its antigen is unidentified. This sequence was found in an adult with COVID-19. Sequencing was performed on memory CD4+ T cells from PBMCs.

DNA for the CDR3: TGTGCCAGCAGCCCCGGGACCGTCTCATCTGGGGCCAACGTCCTGACTTTC. It translates to CASSPGTVSSGANVLTF. This chain uses TRBV5-4 with TRBJ2-6, with D possibly being TRBD1 or TRBD2 (5 bases each). CDR1 and CDR2 from the germline V gene are SGHNT and YYREEE (reference sequence). The CDR3 has 17 amino acids. Trimming pared 4 bases from V and 1 base from J, leaving 15 bases between.